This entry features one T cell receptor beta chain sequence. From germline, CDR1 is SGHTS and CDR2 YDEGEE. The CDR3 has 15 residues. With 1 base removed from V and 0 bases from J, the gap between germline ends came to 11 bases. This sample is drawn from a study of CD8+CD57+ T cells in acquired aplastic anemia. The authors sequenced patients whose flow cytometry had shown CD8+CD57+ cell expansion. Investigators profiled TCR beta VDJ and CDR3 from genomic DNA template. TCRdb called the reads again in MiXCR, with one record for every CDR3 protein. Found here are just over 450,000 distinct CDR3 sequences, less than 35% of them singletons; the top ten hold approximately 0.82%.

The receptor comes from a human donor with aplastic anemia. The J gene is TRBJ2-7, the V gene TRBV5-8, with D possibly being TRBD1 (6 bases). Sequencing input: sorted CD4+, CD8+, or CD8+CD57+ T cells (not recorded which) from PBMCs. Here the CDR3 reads CASSLTPQGSYEQYF. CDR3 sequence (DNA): TGTGCCAGCAGCTTGACTCCACAGGGCTCCTACGAGCAGTACTTC.